This T cell receptor (beta chain) was identified in a study of T cell responses to AZD1222 COVID-19 vaccine. The CDR3 has 14 amino acids. The V and J ends lost 11 bases and 6 bases respectively, with 22 bases between them. Germline CDR1 and CDR2: SNHLY and FYNNEI. To note about this clone: Its specificity is not known.

The protocol was immunoSEQ multiplex PCR, while the TCRdb copy is restricted to in-frame clones and leaves out a portion. This table has 150,000 to 160,000 clones, about 86% appearing once. Points from the study as a whole: The study found Spike-specific TCR breadth and depth rose after two AZD1222 doses.

The rearrangement uses TRBV2 and TRBJ1-1, with D unresolved. The input for sequencing was peripheral blood, taken on day 0 of MenACWY control vaccination. This receptor was taken from an adult in good health. CDR3: CASRVPMPAAEAFF. CDR3 nucleotides: TGTGCCTCCCGGGTCCCAATGCCTGCCGCTGAAGCTTTCTTT.